A selection of T cell receptor beta chains follows, all from one sample in a study of response to subunit inactivated influenza vaccine. TCRdb re-derived calls from the RT-PCR reads in MiXCR, one entry per CDR3 protein. The data hold a few hundred thousand distinct CDR3 sequences, with around 9.9% observed a single time. The material was PBMCs from blood, obtained roughly 46 days after vaccination. The source of these receptors is a man aged 50 to 60 who received an inactivated influenza vaccine. Both conserved end residues are part of each CDR3. The order of the fields is CDR3 length, clone size, V gene, J gene, D gene, CDR3 protein, CDR3 DNA. A D gene is named only where the DNA matches it firmly. Part of the rows lack a size; the others show once, few, many or a class for expanded clones.

15	-	TRBV4-1	TRBJ1-1	-	CASSQVGRRNTEAFF	TGCGCCAGCAGCCAAGTCGGGAGACGGAACACTGAAGCTTTCTTT
15	-	TRBV6-1	TRBJ2-3	TRBD1	CASSPGQGPSDTQYF	TGTGCCAGCAGTCCGGGACAGGGGCCGTCAGATACGCAGTATTTT
15	-	TRBV5-5	TRBJ2-5	-	CASSPPGTHQETQYF	TGTGCCAGCAGCCCACCCGGGACTCACCAAGAGACCCAGTACTTC
15	many	TRBV5-1	TRBJ2-3	TRBD1	CASSQTGDLTDTQYF	TGCGCCAGCAGCCAGACAGGGGATCTTACAGATACGCAGTATTTT
14	few	TRBV5-1	TRBJ1-1	TRBD1	CASSLGQAGTEAFF	TGCGCCAGCAGCCTTGGACAGGCGGGCACTGAAGCTTTCTTT
11	many	TRBV20-1	TRBJ2-7	-	CSAERYYEQYF	TGCAGTGCTGAGAGATACTACGAGCAGTACTTC
13	-	TRBV6-2/TRBV6-3	TRBJ2-7	TRBD2	CASRDAGVYEQYF	TGTGCCAGCAGGGACGCGGGAGTGTACGAGCAGTACTTC
13	-	TRBV7-9	TRBJ2-1	-	CASLGSAYNEQFF	TGTGCCAGCCTAGGGTCGGCCTACAATGAGCAGTTCTTC
13	-	TRBV7-2	TRBJ2-7	TRBD1	CASSPRDRDKQYF	TGTGCCAGCAGCCCGAGGGACAGGGATAAGCAGTACTTC
14	-	TRBV5-6	TRBJ2-7	-	CASSSQRLTYEQYF	TGTGCCAGCAGCTCCCAGCGGCTGACCTACGAGCAGTACTTC
12	-	TRBV4-2	TRBJ2-1	-	CATSAEDREQFF	TGTGCCACCAGCGCGGAGGATAGAGAGCAGTTCTTC
13	-	TRBV7-2	TRBJ2-7	-	CASSFSGPREQYF	TGTGCCAGCAGCTTCTCGGGCCCGCGGGAGCAGTACTTC
14	-	TRBV12-3/TRBV12-4	TRBJ1-1	-	CASSWGHQNTEAFF	TGTGCCAGCAGTTGGGGACACCAGAACACTGAAGCTTTCTTT
13	-	TRBV4-3	TRBJ2-6	TRBD1	CASSRDRGNVLTF	TGCGCCAGCAGCCGGGACAGGGGAAACGTCCTGACTTTC
15	few	TRBV7-9	TRBJ2-7	TRBD2	CASSSVAGVLWEQYF	TGTGCCAGCAGCTCCGTAGCGGGAGTTTTATGGGAGCAGTACTTC
13	few	TRBV20-1	TRBJ2-1	-	CSARGGSYNEQFF	TGCAGTGCTCGAGGGGGATCCTACAATGAGCAGTTCTTC
19	few	TRBV11-2	TRBJ2-2	TRBD2	CASRHTPATSGLNTGELFF	TGTGCCAGCAGACACACTCCGGCGACTAGCGGGTTAAACACCGGGGAGCTGTTTTTT